The clone carrying this T cell receptor beta chain has ten or more counts. This entry belongs to a study of T-cell memory formation after mild COVID-19. Across the whole study: Clusters were largely donor specific.

TCRdb passed the 5' RACE reads through MiXCR, listing each CDR3 protein once. The sample contains some 250,000 distinct CDR3 sequences, roughly 9.4% of which appear only once. Sequencing was performed on PBMCs or a T cell subset sorted from them (not recorded which). The receptor comes from a man younger than 35 who had mild COVID-19 (a few samples of this study predate the infection). Cell type and time point are not known.

CDR3 in DNA: TGTGCCAGCAGTAGGGGGGCCCTAACAGATACGCAGTATTTT. Protein product: CASSRGALTDTQYF. The gene calls are TRBV7-2 and TRBJ2-3; tentatively, D is TRBD1 or TRBD2 (6 bases each). This CDR3 spans 14 amino acids. Germline V gene data show CDR1 as SGHTA and CDR2 as FQGNSA. The V gene lost 6 bases and the J gene lost 3 bases, with 13 bases spanning the gap.